Listed below are T cell receptor beta chains from one sample, sequenced in a study of T cell responses to AZD1222 COVID-19 vaccine. TCRdb's copy holds only in-frame clones and misses some; the assay was immunoSEQ multiplex PCR. The sample yields roughly 140,000 clones, roughly nine tenths seen once. This specimen was peripheral blood, taken 28 days after the second AZD1222 dose. These receptors came from an adult who received the AZD1222 COVID-19 vaccine. Both conserved end residues are part of each CDR3. Fields, in order: V gene, clone size, J gene, D gene, CDR3 protein, CDR3 DNA. The D gene is left open where the match is weak. Some rows mark clone size as missing; the rest say once, few, many or name a class of expanded clone.

>TRBV9|.|TRBJ1-3|.
CASSVGPVTGNTIYF
TGTGCCAGCAGCGTAGGTCCGGTAACTGGAAACACCATATATTTT
>TRBV5-1|.|TRBJ1-4|.
CASTNGAGANEKLFF
TGCGCCAGTACCAACGGGGCAGGGGCTAATGAAAAACTGTTTTTT
>TRBV5-1|.|TRBJ2-2|.
CASSLLGNTGELFF
TGCGCCAGCAGCTTGTTGGGGAACACCGGGGAGCTGTTTTTT
>TRBV6-5|.|TRBJ2-7|TRBD2
CASSLGTSGRYEQYF
TGTGCCAGCAGTTTGGGGACTAGCGGGCGCTACGAGCAGTACTTC
>TRBV10-3|.|TRBJ2-6|TRBD1
CAISDGDRVPIF
TGTGCCATCAGTGATGGGGACAGGGTGCCTATTTTC
>TRBV2|.|TRBJ2-3|TRBD2
CASSIGSGTGTDTQYF
TGTGCCAGCAGCATAGGTAGCGGGACGGGCACAGATACGCAGTATTTT
>TRBV10-1|.|TRBJ2-3|TRBD2
CASSPIAGGTDTQYF
TGCGCCAGCAGTCCCATAGCGGGAGGCACAGATACGCAGTATTTT
>TRBV6-5|once|TRBJ2-5|.
CASMRGRYQETQYF
TGTGCCAGCATGCGAGGGCGGTACCAAGAGACCCAGTACTTC
>TRBV6-2/TRBV6-3|.|TRBJ2-2|TRBD2
CASSYSTSGANTGELFF
TGTGCCAGCAGTTACTCGACTAGCGGTGCGAACACCGGGGAGCTGTTTTTT
>TRBV5-4|.|TRBJ2-1|.
CASSPPDRYNEQFF
TGTGCCAGCAGCCCCCCGGACCGGTACAATGAGCAGTTCTTC
>TRBV10-3|.|TRBJ2-3|TRBD1
CAISGSTGVEDTQYF
TGTGCCATCAGTGGAAGTACAGGGGTTGAAGATACGCAGTATTTT